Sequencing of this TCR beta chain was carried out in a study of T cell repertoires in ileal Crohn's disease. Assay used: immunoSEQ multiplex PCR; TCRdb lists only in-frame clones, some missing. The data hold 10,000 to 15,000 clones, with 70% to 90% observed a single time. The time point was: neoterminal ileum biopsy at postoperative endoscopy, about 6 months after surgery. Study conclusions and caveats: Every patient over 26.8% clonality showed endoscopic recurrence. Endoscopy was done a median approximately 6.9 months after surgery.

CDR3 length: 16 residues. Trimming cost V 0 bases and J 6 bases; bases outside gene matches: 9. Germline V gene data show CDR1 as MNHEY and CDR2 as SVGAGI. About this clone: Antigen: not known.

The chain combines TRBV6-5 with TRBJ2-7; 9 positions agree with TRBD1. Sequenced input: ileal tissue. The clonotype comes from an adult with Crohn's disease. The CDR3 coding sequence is TGTGCCAGCAGTTACTCCTCACAGGGGGCGGTAGGCGAGCAGTACTTC. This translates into CASSYSSQGAVGEQYF.